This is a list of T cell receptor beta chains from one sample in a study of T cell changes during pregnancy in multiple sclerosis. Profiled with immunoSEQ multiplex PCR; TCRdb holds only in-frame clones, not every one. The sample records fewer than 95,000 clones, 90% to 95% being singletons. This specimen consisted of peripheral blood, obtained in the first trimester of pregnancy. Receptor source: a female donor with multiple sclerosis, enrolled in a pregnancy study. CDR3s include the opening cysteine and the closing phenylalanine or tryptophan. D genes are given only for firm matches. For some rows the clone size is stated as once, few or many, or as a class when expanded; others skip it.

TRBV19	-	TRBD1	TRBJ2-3	TGTGCCAGTAGCCTGACAGGGGCAAGTTTAGCGGATACGCAGTATTTT	CASSLTGASLADTQYF
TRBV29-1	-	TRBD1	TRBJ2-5	TGCAGCGTAGGGGACAGGCCAGAGACCCAGTACTTC	CSVGDRPETQYF
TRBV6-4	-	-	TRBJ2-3	TGTGCCAGCAGTGACCGCGGCACAGATACGCAGTATTTT	CASSDRGTDTQYF
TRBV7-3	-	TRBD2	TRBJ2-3	TGTGCCAGCAGCCCGGCGGCGGGGGGGAGAGATACGCAGTATTTT	CASSPAAGGRDTQYF
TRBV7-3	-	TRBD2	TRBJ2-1	TGTGCCAGCAGCCCCGTCGGGGGGGGGCCCTACAATGAGCAGTTCTTC	CASSPVGGGPYNEQFF
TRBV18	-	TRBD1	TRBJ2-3	TGTGCCAGCTCACGGGACAGCAGCATCACAGATACGCAGTATTTT	CASSRDSSITDTQYF
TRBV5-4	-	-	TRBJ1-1	TGTGCCAGCACCTTGACAGGGAACACTGAAGCTTTCTTT	CASTLTGNTEAFF
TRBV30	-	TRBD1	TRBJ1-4	TGTGCCTGGACAGGGGGCTTATCCCCCTATGAAAAACTGTTTTTT	CAWTGGLSPYEKLFF
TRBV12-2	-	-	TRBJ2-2	TGTGCAAGTCGCTTAGCAGAGAGGTCGGGGGGCAGGGAGACCGGGGAGCTGTTTTTT	CASRLAERSGGRETGELFF
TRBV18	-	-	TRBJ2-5	TGTGCCAGCTCACCACGAGCAGGACAAGAGACCCAGTACTTC	CASSPRAGQETQYF
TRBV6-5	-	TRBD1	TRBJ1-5	TGTGCCAGCAGCTCGGGACAGATCGGCAATCAGCCCCAGCATTTT	CASSSGQIGNQPQHF
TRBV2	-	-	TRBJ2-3	TGTGCCAGCAGGGACAAATTCACAGATACGCAGTATTTT	CASRDKFTDTQYF
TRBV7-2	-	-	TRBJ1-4	TGTGCCAGCAGCTTAGGCATCCTAGAAAAACTGTTTTTT	CASSLGILEKLFF
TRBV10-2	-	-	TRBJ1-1	TGCGCCAGCAGTGAGTCACCGACAGGGAACACTGAAGCTTTCTTT	CASSESPTGNTEAFF
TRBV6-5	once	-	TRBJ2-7	TGTGCCAGCACGCAGCACGGAGGCTACGAGCAGTACTTC	CASTQHGGYEQYF
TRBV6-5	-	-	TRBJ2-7	TGTGCCAGCAGTCCCCCAGGTGCCTACGAGCAGTACTTC	CASSPPGAYEQYF
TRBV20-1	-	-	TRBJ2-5	TGCAGTGCTCCGGAGACCCAGTACTTC	CSAPETQYF
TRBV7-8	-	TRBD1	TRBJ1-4	TGTGCCAGCAGCGCCCCAAAGGGACAGGGAATATGGACAACTAATGAAAAACTGTTTTTT	CASSAPKGQGIWTTNEKLFF
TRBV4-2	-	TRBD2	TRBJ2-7	TGTGCCAGCAGCCAAGATTCCCCCCGGCTAGCGGGGAAACACGAGCAGTACTTC	CASSQDSPRLAGKHEQYF
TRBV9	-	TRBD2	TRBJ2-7	TGTGCCAGCAGCGTGGGGGGGGATGAGCAGTACTTC	CASSVGGDEQYF
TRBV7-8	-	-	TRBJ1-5	TGTGCCAGCAGCCCCGACAGAAATCAGCCCCAGCATTTT	CASSPDRNQPQHF
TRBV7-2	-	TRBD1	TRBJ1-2	TGTGCCAGCAGCCCGCGACAGGGGGCGCTTACTGGCTACACCTTC	CASSPRQGALTGYTF
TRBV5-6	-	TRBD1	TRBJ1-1	TGTGCCAGCAGCCCGACAGGGCGAACTGAAGCTTTCTTT	CASSPTGRTEAFF
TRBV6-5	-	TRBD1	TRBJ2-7	TGTGCCAGCAGTTATAGGACAGGAACCTACGAGCAGTACTTC	CASSYRTGTYEQYF
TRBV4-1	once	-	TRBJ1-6	TGCGCCAGCAGCCAAGAGGCAACAGATTCACCCCTCCACTTT	CASSQEATDSPLHF
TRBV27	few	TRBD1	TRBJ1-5	TGTGCCAGCAAACCGGGACAGGGTCCGAATCAGCCCCAGCATTTT	CASKPGQGPNQPQHF
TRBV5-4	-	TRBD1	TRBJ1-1	TGTGCCAGCAGGGACCAGGGACAGTCCCCAATTGAAGCTTTCTTT	CASRDQGQSPIEAFF
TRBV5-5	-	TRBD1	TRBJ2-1	TGTGCCAGCAGCCAATCAACAGGGGCCTCCTACAATGAGCAGTTCTTC	CASSQSTGASYNEQFF
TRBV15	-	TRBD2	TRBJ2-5	TGTGCCACCAGCGGGGGGGGAGAGACCCAGTACTTC	CATSGGGETQYF
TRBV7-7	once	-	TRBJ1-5	TGTGCTAGCAGCCGGGGACAATGTAGCAATCAGCCCCAGCATTTT	CASSRGQCSNQPQHF
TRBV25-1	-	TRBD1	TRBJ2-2	TGTGCCAGCAGTGAGGACAGGGGGGGGCGGGAGCTGTTTTTT	CASSEDRGGRELFF
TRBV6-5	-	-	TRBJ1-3	TGTGCCAGCAGTTACTTGTTCGGAGGGACTGGAAACACCATATATTTT	CASSYLFGGTGNTIYF
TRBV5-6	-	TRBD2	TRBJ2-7	TGTGCCAGCAGCGTAGGGGTGCTAGCGGCATCCTACGAGCAGTACTTC	CASSVGVLAASYEQYF
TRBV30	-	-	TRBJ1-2	TGTGCCGAGCGGAGGGCTCGGTATGGCTACACCTTC	CAERRARYGYTF
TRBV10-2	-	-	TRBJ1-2	TGCGCCAGCAGTGAGGGCAGATCCTATGGCTACACCTTC	CASSEGRSYGYTF
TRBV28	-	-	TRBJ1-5	TGTGCCAGCACGTTTTGGGGCCGGGGGTCCAATCAGCCCCAGCATTTT	CASTFWGRGSNQPQHF
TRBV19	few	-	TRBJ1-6	TGTGCCAGTAGTATCGGTCGGGACATAGATTCACCCCTCCACTTT	CASSIGRDIDSPLHF
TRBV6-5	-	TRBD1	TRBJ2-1	TGTGCCGAGCAAACGGGGGACAGGGGCGTGAATGAGCAGTTCTTC	CAEQTGDRGVNEQFF
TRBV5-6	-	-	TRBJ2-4	TGTGCCAGCAGCCTGACAGTTTCGGTAGCCAAAAACATTCAGTACTTC	CASSLTVSVAKNIQYF
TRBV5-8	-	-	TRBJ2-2	TGTGCCAGCAGCTCAGGGGGGCCCGGGGAGCTGTTTTTT	CASSSGGPGELFF
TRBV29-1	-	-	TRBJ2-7	TGCAGCGTAATCTCGGGACTCCTCTACGAGCAGTACTTC	CSVISGLLYEQYF
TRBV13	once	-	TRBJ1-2	TGTGCCAGCACCCGGGGTAACTATGGCTACACCTTC	CASTRGNYGYTF
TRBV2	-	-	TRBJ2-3	TGTGCCAGCGGTTTTCGGCTAGGCACAGATACGCAGTATTTT	CASGFRLGTDTQYF
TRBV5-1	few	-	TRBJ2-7	TGCGCCAGCAGCTTGGAGCTAGGGGACGAGCAGTACTTC	CASSLELGDEQYF
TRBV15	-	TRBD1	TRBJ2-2	TGTGCCACCAGCAGAGCCGAACAGGGGTCGAACACCGGGGAGCTGTTTTTT	CATSRAEQGSNTGELFF
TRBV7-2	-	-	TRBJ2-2	TGTGCCAGCAGCCCCGAGGTGGTAACCGGGGAGCTGTTTTTT	CASSPEVVTGELFF
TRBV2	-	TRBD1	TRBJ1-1	TGTGCCAGCACCTGGGGACAGGCCTCGTACACTGAAGCTTTCTTT	CASTWGQASYTEAFF
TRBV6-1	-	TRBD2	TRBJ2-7	TGTGCCAGCAGTGACGGGGGGGCCGAATCCTACGAGCAGTACTTC	CASSDGGAESYEQYF
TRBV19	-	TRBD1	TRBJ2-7	TGTGCCAGTAGTCGGCCGGGACAGCCGATTCCCCACGAGCAGTACTTC	CASSRPGQPIPHEQYF
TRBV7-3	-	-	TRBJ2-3	TGTGCCAGCAGCACCAGCCAGGGAGATACGCAGTATTTT	CASSTSQGDTQYF
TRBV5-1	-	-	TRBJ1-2	TGCGCCAGCAGCTTGGGGTCGCTAGACTATGGCTACACCTTC	CASSLGSLDYGYTF
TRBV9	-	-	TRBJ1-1	TGTGCCAGCAGCGTAGGGACATTCATGAACACTGAAGCTTTCTTT	CASSVGTFMNTEAFF
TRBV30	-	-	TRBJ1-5	TGTGCCTGTAATTCCGGGACTTCCTCCCGTGGTCAGCCCCAGCATTTT	CACNSGTSSRGQPQHF
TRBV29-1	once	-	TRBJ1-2	TGCAGCGTTGGAGGCCAAGCGGCCCCCAACTATGGCTACACCTTC	CSVGGQAAPNYGYTF
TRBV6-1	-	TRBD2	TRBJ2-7	TGTGCCAGCAGTGAGCGGGGGGGCATACACTCCTACGAGCAGTACTTC	CASSERGGIHSYEQYF
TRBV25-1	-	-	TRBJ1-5	TGTGCCAGCAGTGACAGTAGCAATCAGCCCCAGCATTTT	CASSDSSNQPQHF
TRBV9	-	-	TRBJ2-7	TGTGCCAGCAGCGTAGAACCGGGAATCCTCTACGAGCAGTACTTC	CASSVEPGILYEQYF
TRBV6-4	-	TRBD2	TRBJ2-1	TGTGCCAGCAGTGATATAGCGGGGGGGAATGAGCAGTTCTTC	CASSDIAGGNEQFF